This paragraph reports one T cell receptor (beta chain). Its antigen is not known. This entry belongs to a study of human T cells and chemical hapten exposure. Study-level information: TCR yields differed between samples (mainly from small differences in pooled library volume). Study results and limitations: Among TCRs, those above 1 in 1000 frequency were unaffected by DPC sensitization.

Time point reported: healthy volunteer bleed at 6 weeks. The authors' total RNA extraction used unfractionated whole blood. TCRdb called the RACE reads again in MiXCR, with one record for every CDR3 protein. The sample holds tens of thousands of distinct CDR3 sequences, around 5.9% seen once. The V and J ends lost 4 bases and 5 bases, in that order; junction bases with no gene match: 3. CDR1 is SGHNT and CDR2 is YENEEA in the germline V gene. The CDR3 has 14 residues. The sequencing sample was made of whole blood. This TCR came from a human donor in good health. Some clones in this sample may be carry-over from other donors' samples. J is TRBJ2-3 and V is TRBV11-3; 10 nucleotides match TRBD2. This CDR3 is CASSSGLAEDTQYF. In DNA, the CDR3 is TGTGCCAGCAGCTCCGGACTAGCGGAAGATACGCAGTATTTT. Full variable domain (remainder filled in from reference TRBV11-3 and TRBJ2-3): EAGVVQSPRYKIIEKKQPVAFWCNPISGHNTLYWYLQNLGQGPELLIRYENEEAVDDSQLPKDRFSAERLKGVDSTLKIQPAELGDSAVYLCASSSGLAEDTQYFGPGTRLTVL.